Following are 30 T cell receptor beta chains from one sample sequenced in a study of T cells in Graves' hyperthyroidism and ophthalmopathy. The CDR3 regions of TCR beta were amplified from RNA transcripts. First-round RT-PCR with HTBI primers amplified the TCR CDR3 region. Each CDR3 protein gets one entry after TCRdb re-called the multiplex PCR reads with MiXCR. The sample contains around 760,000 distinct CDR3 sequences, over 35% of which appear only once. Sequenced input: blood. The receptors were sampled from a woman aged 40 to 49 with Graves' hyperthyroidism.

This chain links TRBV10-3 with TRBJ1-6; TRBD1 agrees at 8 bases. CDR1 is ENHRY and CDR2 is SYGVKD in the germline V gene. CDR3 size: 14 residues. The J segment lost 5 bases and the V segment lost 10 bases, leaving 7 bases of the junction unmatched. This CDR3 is CATLMGQDNSPLHF. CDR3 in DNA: TGTGCCACACTAATGGGACAGGATAATTCACCCCTCCACTTT.

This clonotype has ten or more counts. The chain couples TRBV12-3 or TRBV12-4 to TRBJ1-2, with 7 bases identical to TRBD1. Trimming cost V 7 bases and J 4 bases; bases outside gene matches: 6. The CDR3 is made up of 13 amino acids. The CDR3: CASKNRGSYGYTF. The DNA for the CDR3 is TGTGCCAGCAAGAACAGGGGTTCCTATGGCTACACCTTC.

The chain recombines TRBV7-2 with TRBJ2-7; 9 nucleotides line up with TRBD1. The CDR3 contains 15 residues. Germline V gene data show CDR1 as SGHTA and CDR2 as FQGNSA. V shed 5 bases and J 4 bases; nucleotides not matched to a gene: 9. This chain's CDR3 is CASSITGGAGYEQYF. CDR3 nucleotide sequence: TGTGCCAGCAGCATAACAGGGGGCGCCGGATACGAGCAGTACTTC.

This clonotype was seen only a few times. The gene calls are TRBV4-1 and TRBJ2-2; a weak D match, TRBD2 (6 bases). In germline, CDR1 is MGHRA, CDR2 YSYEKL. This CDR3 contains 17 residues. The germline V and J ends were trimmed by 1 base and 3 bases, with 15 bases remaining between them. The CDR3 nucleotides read TGCGCCAGCAGCCAAGGGCGGGGCGGTGGGGACACCGGGGAGCTGTTTTTT. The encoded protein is CASSQGRGGGDTGELFF.

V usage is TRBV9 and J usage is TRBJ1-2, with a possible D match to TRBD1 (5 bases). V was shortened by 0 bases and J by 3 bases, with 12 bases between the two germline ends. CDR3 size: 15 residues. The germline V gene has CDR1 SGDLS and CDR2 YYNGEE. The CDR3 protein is CASSVVPGPYYGYTF. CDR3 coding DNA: TGTGCCAGCAGCGTAGTCCCGGGACCCTACTATGGCTACACCTTC.

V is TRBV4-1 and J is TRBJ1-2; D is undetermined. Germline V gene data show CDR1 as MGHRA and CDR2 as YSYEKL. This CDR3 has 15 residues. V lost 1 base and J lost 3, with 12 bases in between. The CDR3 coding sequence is TGCGCCAGCAGCCAAGTCGGGGTTCGGGACTATGGCTACACCTTC. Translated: CASSQVGVRDYGYTF.

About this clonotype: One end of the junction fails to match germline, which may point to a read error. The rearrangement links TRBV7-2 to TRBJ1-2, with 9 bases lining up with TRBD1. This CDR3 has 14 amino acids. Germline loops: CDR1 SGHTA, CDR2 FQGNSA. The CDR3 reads CASSPDRGRGGYTF. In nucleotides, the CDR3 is TGCGCCAGCAGCCCGGACAGGGGACGGGGCGGCTACACCTTC. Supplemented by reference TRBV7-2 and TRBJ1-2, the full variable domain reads GAGVSQSPSNKVTEKGKDVELRCDPISGHTALYWYRQSLGQGLEFLIYFQGNSAPDKSGLPSDRFSAERTGGSVSTLTIQRTQQEDSAVYLCASSPDRGRGGYTFGSGTRLTVV.

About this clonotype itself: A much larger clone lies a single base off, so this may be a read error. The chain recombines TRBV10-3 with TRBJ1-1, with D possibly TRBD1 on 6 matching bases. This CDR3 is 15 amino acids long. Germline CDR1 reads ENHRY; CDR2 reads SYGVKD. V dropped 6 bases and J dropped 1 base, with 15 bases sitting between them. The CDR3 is CAIRGRGMRNTEAFF. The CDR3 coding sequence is TGTGCCATCAGGGGCAGGGGAATGAGGAACACTGAAGCTTTCTTT.

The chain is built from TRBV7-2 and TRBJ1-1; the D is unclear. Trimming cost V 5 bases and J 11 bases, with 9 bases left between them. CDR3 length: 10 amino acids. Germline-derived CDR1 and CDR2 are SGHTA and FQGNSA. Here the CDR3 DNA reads TGTGCCAGCAGCCGCGGTTGGGCTTTCTTT. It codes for CASSRGWAFF.

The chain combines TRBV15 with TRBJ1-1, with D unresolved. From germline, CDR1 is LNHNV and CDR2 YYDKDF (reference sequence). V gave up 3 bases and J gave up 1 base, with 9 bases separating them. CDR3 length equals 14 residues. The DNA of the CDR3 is TGTGCCACCAGCAGCTCCAAGAGGAACACTGAAGCTTTCTTT. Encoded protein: CATSSSKRNTEAFF.

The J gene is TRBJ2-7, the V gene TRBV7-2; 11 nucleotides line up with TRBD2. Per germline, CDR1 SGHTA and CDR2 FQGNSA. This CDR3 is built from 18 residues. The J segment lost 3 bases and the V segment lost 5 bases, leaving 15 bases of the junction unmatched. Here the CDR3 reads CASSPQSLAGGLLYEQYF. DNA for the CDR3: TGTGCCAGCAGCCCCCAATCGCTAGCGGGAGGACTACTCTACGAGCAGTACTTC.

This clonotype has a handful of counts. The CDR3 here is CASSQDPSGGLNTGELFF. CDR3 in DNA: TGTGCCAGCAGCCAAGACCCTAGCGGGGGGCTGAACACCGGGGAGCTGTTTTTT. The chain is built from TRBV5-5 and TRBJ2-2; 11 nucleotides align to TRBD2. Germline V CDR1 and CDR2: SGHKS, YYEKEE (reference sequence). Losses at the gene ends were 4 bases for V and 1 base for J; bases not matched to a gene: 9. This CDR3 has 18 residues.

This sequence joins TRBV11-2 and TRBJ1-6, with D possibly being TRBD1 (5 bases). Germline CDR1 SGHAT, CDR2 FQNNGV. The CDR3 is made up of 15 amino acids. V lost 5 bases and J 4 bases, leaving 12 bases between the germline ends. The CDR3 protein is CASSPGTDYNSPLHF. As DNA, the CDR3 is TGTGCCAGCAGCCCTGGGACGGATTATAATTCACCCCTCCACTTT.

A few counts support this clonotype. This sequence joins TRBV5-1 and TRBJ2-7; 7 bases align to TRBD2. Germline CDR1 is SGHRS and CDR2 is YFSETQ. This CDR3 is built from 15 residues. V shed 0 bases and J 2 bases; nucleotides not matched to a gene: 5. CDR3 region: CASSLASSGTYEQYF. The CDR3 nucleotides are TGCGCCAGCAGCTTGGCGTCTAGCGGCACCTACGAGCAGTACTTC.

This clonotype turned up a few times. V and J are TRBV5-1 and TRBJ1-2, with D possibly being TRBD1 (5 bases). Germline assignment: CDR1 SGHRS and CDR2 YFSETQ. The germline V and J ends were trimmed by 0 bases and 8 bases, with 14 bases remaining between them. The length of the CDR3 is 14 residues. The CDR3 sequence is CASSLVVSAGGYTF. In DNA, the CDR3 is TGCGCCAGCAGCTTGGTTGTGTCGGCAGGGGGCTACACCTTC.

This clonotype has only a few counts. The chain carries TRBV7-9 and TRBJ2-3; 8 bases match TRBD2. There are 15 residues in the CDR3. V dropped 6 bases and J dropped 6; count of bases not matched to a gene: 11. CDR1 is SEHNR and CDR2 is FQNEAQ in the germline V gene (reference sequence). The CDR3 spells CASRHPLAEGDTQYF. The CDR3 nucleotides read TGTGCCAGCAGACATCCACTAGCGGAGGGCGATACGCAGTATTTT.

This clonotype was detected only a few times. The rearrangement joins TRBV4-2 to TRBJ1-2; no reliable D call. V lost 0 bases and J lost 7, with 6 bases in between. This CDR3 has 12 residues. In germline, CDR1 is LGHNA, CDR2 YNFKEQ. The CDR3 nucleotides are TGTGCCAGCAGCCAAGAAGTCCTTGGCTACACCTTC. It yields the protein CASSQEVLGYTF.

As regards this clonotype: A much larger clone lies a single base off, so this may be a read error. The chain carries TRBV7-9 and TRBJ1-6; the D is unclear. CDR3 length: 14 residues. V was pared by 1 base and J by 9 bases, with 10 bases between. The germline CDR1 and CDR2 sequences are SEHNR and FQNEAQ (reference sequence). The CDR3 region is CASSLGTALSPLHF. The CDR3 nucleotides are TGTGCCAGCAGCTTAGGCACAGCACTTTCACCCCTCCACTTT.

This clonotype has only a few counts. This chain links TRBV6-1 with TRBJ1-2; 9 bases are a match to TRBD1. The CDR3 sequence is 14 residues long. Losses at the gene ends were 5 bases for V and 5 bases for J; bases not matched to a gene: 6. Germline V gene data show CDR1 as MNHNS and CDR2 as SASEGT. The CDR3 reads CASSNYGQGYGYTF. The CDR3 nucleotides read TGTGCCAGCAGTAATTACGGACAGGGGTATGGCTACACCTTC.

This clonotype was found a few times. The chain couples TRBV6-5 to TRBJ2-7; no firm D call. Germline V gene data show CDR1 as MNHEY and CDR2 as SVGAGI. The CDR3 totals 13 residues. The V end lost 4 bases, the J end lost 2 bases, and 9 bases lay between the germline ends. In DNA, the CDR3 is TGTGCCAGCAGTTCAGCCGGGCCCTACGAGCAGTACTTC. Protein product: CASSSAGPYEQYF.

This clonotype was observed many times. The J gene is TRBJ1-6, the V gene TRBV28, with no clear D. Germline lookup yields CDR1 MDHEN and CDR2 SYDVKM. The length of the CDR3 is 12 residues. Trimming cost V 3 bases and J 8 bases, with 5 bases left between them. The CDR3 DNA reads TGTGCCAGCAGTTTTCTGGATTCACCCCTCCACTTT. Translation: CASSFLDSPLHF.

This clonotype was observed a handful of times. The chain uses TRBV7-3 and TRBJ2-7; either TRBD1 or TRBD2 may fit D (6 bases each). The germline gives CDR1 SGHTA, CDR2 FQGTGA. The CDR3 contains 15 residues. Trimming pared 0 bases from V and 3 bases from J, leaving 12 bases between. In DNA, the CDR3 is TGTGCCAGCAGCTTAACGGGCGGAGGGGGCTACGAGCAGTACTTC. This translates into CASSLTGGGGYEQYF.

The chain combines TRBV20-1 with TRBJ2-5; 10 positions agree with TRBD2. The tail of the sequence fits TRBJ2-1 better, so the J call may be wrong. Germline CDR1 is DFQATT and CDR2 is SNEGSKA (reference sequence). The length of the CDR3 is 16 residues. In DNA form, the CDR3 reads TGCAGTGCTAGAGATCAAGGGCTAGCGGGAGCGGCTGAGCAGTTCTTC. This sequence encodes CSARDQGLAGAAEQFF.

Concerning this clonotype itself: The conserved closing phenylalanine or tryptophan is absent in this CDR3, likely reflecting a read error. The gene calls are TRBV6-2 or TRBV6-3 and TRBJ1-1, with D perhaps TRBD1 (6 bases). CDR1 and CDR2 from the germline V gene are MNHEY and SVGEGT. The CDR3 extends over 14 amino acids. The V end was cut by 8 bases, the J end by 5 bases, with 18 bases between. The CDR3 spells CASGTTGQNTEAFL. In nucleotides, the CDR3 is TGTGCCAGCGGCACGACAGGTCAGAATACTGAAGCTTTCCTT.

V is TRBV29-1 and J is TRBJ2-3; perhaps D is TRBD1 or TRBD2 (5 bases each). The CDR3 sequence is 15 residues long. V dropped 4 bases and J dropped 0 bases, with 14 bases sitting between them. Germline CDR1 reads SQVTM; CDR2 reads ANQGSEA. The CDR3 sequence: CSVGLTGTSTDTQYF. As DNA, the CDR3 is TGCAGCGTTGGACTAACCGGGACCAGCACAGATACGCAGTATTTT.

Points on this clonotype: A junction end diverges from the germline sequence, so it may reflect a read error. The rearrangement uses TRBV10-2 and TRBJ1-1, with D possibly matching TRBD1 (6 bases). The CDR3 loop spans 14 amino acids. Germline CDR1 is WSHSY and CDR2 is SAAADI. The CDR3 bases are TGTGCCAGCAGCGCCCCGATCAGGGGCACTGAAGCTTTCTTT. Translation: CASSAPIRGTEAFF.

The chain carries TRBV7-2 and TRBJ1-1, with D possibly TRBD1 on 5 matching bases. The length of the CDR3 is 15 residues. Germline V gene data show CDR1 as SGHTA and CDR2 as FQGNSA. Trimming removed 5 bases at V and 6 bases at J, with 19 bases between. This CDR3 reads CASSPLTGFNAEAFF. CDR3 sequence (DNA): TGTGCCAGCAGCCCGTTAACAGGATTTAACGCTGAAGCTTTCTTT. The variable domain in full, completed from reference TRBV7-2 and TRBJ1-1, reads GAGVSQSPSNKVTEKGKDVELRCDPISGHTALYWYRQSLGQGLEFLIYFQGNSAPDKSGLPSDRFSAERTGGSVSTLTIQRTQQEDSAVYLCASSPLTGFNAEAFFGQGTRLTVV.

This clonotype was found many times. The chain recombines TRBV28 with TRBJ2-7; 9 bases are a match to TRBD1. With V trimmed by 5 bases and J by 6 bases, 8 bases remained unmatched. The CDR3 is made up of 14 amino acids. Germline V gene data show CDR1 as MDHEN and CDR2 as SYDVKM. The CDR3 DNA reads TGTGCCAGCAGTACCGGGACAGGGACCCTCGAGCAGTACTTC. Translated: CASSTGTGTLEQYF.

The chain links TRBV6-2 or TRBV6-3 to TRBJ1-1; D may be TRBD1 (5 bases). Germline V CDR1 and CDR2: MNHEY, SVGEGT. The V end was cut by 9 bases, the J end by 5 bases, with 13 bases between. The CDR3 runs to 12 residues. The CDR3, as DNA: TGTGCCAGTCACTTCCCAGGGACTGAAGCTTTCTTT. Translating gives CASHFPGTEAFF.

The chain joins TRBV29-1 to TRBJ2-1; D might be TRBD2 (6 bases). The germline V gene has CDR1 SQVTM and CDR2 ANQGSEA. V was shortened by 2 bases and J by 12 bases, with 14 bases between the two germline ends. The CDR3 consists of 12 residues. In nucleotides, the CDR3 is TGCAGCGTTGAACCGGCGCTGGAGGGGCAGTTCTTC. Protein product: CSVEPALEGQFF.